This passage covers 21 T cell receptor beta chains from one sample sequenced in a study of CD8 T cells in Susac syndrome. After extraction with the RNeasy kit, 0.5 to 1 ug of the RNA was reverse transcribed using random hexamers. A single record per CDR3 protein comes from TCRdb applying MiXCR to the immunoSEQ multiplex PCR reads. The sample consists of 150,000 to 200,000 distinct CDR3 sequences, around 94% of them appearing once. Sequenced sample: CD4+ T cells from PBMCs. The receptors here all came from a human donor in good health.

This clonotype came up once. This chain links TRBV29-1 with TRBJ1-1; D is unclear. CDR1 and CDR2 (germline): SQVTM, ANQGSEA. V was pared by 2 bases and J by 0 bases, with 10 bases between. The CDR3 totals 14 residues. The CDR3 DNA sequence: TGCAGCGTTGAAATAGGAAGCGTGAACACTGAAGCTTTCTTT. Protein product: CSVEIGSVNTEAFF.

The chain employs TRBV28 and TRBJ2-7; 11 bases map to TRBD1. Trimming removed 3 bases from V and 2 bases from J; junction bases left unmatched: 3. The CDR3 sequence is 15 residues long. Germline V CDR1 and CDR2: MDHEN, SYDVKM. CDR3 nucleotides: TGTGCCAGCAGTTTCGGGGGACAGGGGGCCTACGAGCAGTACTTC. This translates into CASSFGGQGAYEQYF.

This rearrangement joins TRBV29-1 to TRBJ2-1; TRBD2 agrees at 10 bases. Germline lookup yields CDR1 SQVTM and CDR2 ANQGSEA. The CDR3 consists of 15 residues. V lost 3 bases and J lost 7; bases outside the gene matches: 9. This CDR3 is CSVDARQRGGNEQFF. DNA for the CDR3: TGCAGCGTTGACGCCCGGCAGCGGGGGGGGAATGAGCAGTTCTTC.

The CDR3: CASSQGTGWDEQFF. CDR3 DNA sequence: TGCGCCAGCAGCCAGGGGACAGGGTGGGATGAGCAGTTCTTC. The chain joins TRBV4-3 to TRBJ2-1; the match to TRBD1 covers 9 bases. The germline gives CDR1 LGHNA, CDR2 YSLEER. V trimming: 3 bases; J trimming: 8 bases; junction bases outside the gene matches: 5. The CDR3 totals 14 residues.

This chain uses TRBV5-1 with TRBJ1-2; TRBD1 aligns across 12 bases. Germline V gives CDR1 SGHRS, CDR2 YFSETQ. This CDR3 has 18 amino acids. V was clipped by 2 bases and J by 4 bases; unmatched bases: 12. This chain's CDR3 is CASSFAGTGGPSGYGYTF. In DNA form, the CDR3 reads TGCGCCAGCAGCTTCGCCGGGACAGGGGGCCCTTCAGGCTATGGCTACACCTTC. Together with reference TRBV5-1 and TRBJ1-2, the CDR3 gives the full variable domain: KAGVTQTPRYLIKTRGQQVTLSCSPISGHRSVSWYQQTPGQGLQFLFEYFSETQRNKGNFPGRFSGRQFSNSRSEMNVSTLELGDSALYLCASSFAGTGGPSGYGYTFGSGTRLTVV.

The V call is TRBV7-2, the J call TRBJ2-5; D assignment may be TRBD1 or TRBD2 (5 bases each). The CDR3 sequence is 13 residues long. The V gene lost 5 bases and the J gene lost 5 bases, with 12 bases spanning the gap. Germline V gives CDR1 SGHTA, CDR2 FQGNSA. The CDR3 nucleotides are TGTGCCAGCAGCACTAAGTGGGGGGAGACCCAGTACTTC. As protein: CASSTKWGETQYF.

The chain combines TRBV9 with TRBJ1-2, with 8 bases that match TRBD1. The CDR3 sequence is 17 residues long. Trimming at V came to 3 bases and at J to 3 bases, leaving 13 bases not matched to a gene. Germline V gives CDR1 SGDLS, CDR2 YYNGEE. CDR3 amino acids: CASSGAQGAGLYYGYTF. DNA of the CDR3: TGTGCCAGCAGCGGAGCCCAGGGGGCAGGGTTATACTATGGCTACACCTTC.

The V gene is TRBV20-1, the J gene TRBJ2-3; 7 bases agree with TRBD1. The CDR3 runs to 14 residues. The germline CDR1 and CDR2 sequences are DFQATT and SNEGSKA (reference sequence). V trimming: 4 bases; J trimming: 1 base; junction bases outside the gene matches: 5. CDR3 coding DNA: TGCAGTGCTATGAGACAGGGAGGCACAGATACGCAGTATTTT. Translation: CSAMRQGGTDTQYF.

The chain couples TRBV5-6 to TRBJ2-7, with 7 bases matching TRBD1. Per germline, CDR1 SGHDT and CDR2 YYEEEE. The CDR3 totals 15 residues. Trimming removed 4 bases from V and 3 bases from J; junction bases left unmatched: 10. In DNA form, the CDR3 reads TGTGCCAGCAGCATAATTACAGGGGACCACTACGAGCAGTACTTC. Protein sequence: CASSIITGDHYEQYF.

The chain carries TRBV9 and TRBJ2-5; 8 nucleotides match TRBD2. Germline V gene data show CDR1 as SGDLS and CDR2 as YYNGEE. Trimming at V came to 2 bases and at J to 5 bases, leaving 11 bases not matched to a gene. This CDR3 is built from 16 residues. This chain's CDR3 is CASSVRGGPQTETQYF. The CDR3 nucleotides read TGTGCCAGCAGCGTCCGGGGGGGACCCCAGACGGAGACCCAGTACTTC.

This chain joins TRBV15 and TRBJ2-7; 7 bases map to TRBD2. The ends lost 0 bases at V and 6 bases at J; junction bases unmatched: 14. Germline CDR1 and CDR2: LNHNV and YYDKDF (reference sequence). This CDR3 comprises 17 residues. CDR3 in DNA: TGTGCCACCAGCAGAGAGAAAGCGGGAACGCCGGTGGGCGAGCAGTACTTC. Protein product: CATSREKAGTPVGEQYF.

The gene calls are TRBV12-5 and TRBJ2-1; tentative D call: TRBD2 (5 bases). The V and J ends lost 2 bases and 3 bases respectively, with 17 bases between them. CDR3 length: 17 amino acids. Germline loops: CDR1 LGHNT, CDR2 FRNRAP. CDR3 bases: TGTGCTAGTGGTTTGTCCTACCTTCTAGCCGACTACAATGAGCAGTTCTTC. Its protein product is CASGLSYLLADYNEQFF.

This chain links TRBV3-1 with TRBJ2-5, with a weak D call TRBD2 (6 bases). The CDR3 contains 13 residues. The V gene lost 3 bases and the J gene lost 5 bases, with 10 bases spanning the gap. Germline V gene sequence: CDR1 LGHDT, CDR2 YNNKEL (reference sequence). Here the CDR3 reads CASSQGLGETQYF. The DNA for the CDR3 is TGTGCCAGCAGCCAGGGACTGGGGGAGACCCAGTACTTC.

The chain couples TRBV7-2 to TRBJ2-7; TRBD1 is a possible D gene (6 bases). The V gene's germline CDR1 is SGHTA and CDR2 FQGNSA. The CDR3 has 15 amino acids. V lost 1 base and J lost 5, with 15 bases in between. This CDR3 reads CASSLETGRRNEQYF. The CDR3 bases are TGTGCCAGCAGCTTAGAGACAGGCAGGCGGAACGAGCAGTACTTC.

The rearrangement uses TRBV20-1 and TRBJ2-7, with 8 bases identical to TRBD1. The CDR3 is 14 residues long. V lost 0 bases and J lost 3; bases outside the gene matches: 4. CDR1 and CDR2 (germline): DFQATT, SNEGSKA (reference sequence). Here the CDR3 DNA reads TGCAGTGCTAGAGACCGGGACAGGCTCTACGAGCAGTACTTC. Protein sequence: CSARDRDRLYEQYF.

This chain links TRBV28 with TRBJ2-2; 9 nucleotides agree with TRBD1. The length of the CDR3 is 16 residues. The ends lost 6 bases at V and 1 base at J; junction bases unmatched: 6. Germline V CDR1 and CDR2: MDHEN, SYDVKM. CDR3 in amino acids: CASRDPGQGNTGELFF. The CDR3 nucleotides are TGTGCCAGCAGGGATCCGGGACAGGGGAACACCGGGGAGCTGTTTTTT.

The chain employs TRBV18 and TRBJ1-5, with D perhaps TRBD1 (5 bases). The CDR3 consists of 13 residues. CDR1 and CDR2 (germline): KGHSH, LQKENI. Trimming cost V 6 bases and J 7 bases, with 13 bases left between them. The CDR3 bases are TGTGCCAGCTCGCTAGGGGAGAGGCAGCCCCAGCATTTT. It codes for CASSLGERQPQHF.

CDR3 nucleotides: TGCAGTGGACGACAGGGGGCTTTGACCGGGGAGCTGTTTTTT. Its translation is CSGRQGALTGELFF. The rearrangement uses TRBV20-1 and TRBJ2-2; 10 bases are shared with TRBD1. From germline, CDR1 is DFQATT and CDR2 SNEGSKA (reference sequence). V dropped 7 bases and J dropped 5; count of bases not matched to a gene: 7. This CDR3 is 14 amino acids long.

This clonotype was detected once. The chain links TRBV30 to TRBJ1-2, with D perhaps matching TRBD1 (6 bases). Trimming removed 3 bases from V and 2 bases from J, with 13 bases in between. The CDR3 length is 14 residues. Per the germline V gene, CDR1 is GTSNPN and CDR2 is SVGIG (reference sequence). CDR3 nucleotides: TGTGCCTGGAGCCCCCCGGGACAAAACTATGGCTACACCTTC. This translates into CAWSPPGQNYGYTF. Together with reference TRBV30 and TRBJ1-2, the CDR3 gives the full variable domain: SQTIHQWPATLVQPVGSPLSLECTVEGTSNPNLYWYRQAAGRGLQLLFYSVGIGQISSEVPQNLSASRPQDRQFILSSKKLLLSDSGFYLCAWSPPGQNYGYTFGSGTRLTVV.

This chain connects TRBV12-3 or TRBV12-4 to TRBJ2-5, with 11 nucleotides matching TRBD1. V lost 3 bases to trimming and J lost 4 bases; unmatched junction nucleotides: 1. This CDR3 comprises 14 residues. This chain's CDR3 is CASSLGQGVETQYF. DNA for the CDR3: TGTGCCAGCAGTTTGGGACAGGGGGTAGAGACCCAGTACTTC.

V gene TRBV6-6 combines with J gene TRBJ2-1; D remains unclear. This CDR3 spans 12 amino acids. Trimming removed 7 bases at V and 7 bases at J, with 11 bases between. The germline V gene encodes CDR1 MNHNY and CDR2 SVGAGI (reference sequence). In nucleotides, the CDR3 is TGTGCCAGCAACCAGGCCGTTAATGAGCAGTTCTTC. It specifies CASNQAVNEQFF.